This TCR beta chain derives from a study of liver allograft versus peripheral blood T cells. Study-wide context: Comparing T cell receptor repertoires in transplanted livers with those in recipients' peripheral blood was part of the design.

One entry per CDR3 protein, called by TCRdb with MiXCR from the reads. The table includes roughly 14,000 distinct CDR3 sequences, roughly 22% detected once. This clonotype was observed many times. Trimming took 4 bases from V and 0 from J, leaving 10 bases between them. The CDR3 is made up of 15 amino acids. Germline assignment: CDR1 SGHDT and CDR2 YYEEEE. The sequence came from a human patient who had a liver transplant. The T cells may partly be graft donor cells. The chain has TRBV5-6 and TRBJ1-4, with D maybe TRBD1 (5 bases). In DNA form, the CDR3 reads TGTGCCAGCAGCGCAGGGACGGCAACTAATGAAAAACTGTTTTTT. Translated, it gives CASSAGTATNEKLFF.